This T cell receptor (beta chain) came from a study of Ad26.COV2.S vaccination and SARS-CoV-2 variants. Treatment of the sample: about 20 received Ad26.COV2.S at low or high dose, single or two shots; 5 received placebo; per-sample allocation not given. All samples were drawn on day 63, counting from the first vaccine or placebo injection. Assay: immunoSEQ multiplex PCR; the TCRdb copy retains only in-frame clones and omits some. The table shows about 350,000 clones, with around 88% occurring only once. The material sequenced was peripheral blood, taken in a trial of Ad26.COV2.S vaccine versus placebo. The clonotype comes from a person aged 18-65 years who received the Ad26.COV2.S COVID-19 vaccine or a placebo.

CDR3 loop: CASSVGLAGAANLEQFF. CDR3 coding DNA: TGTGCCAGCAGCGTAGGACTAGCGGGAGCAGCTAATCTGGAACAGTTCTTC. This chain uses TRBV9 with TRBJ2-1, with TRBD2 identical over 12 bases. This CDR3 spans 17 amino acids. Trimming cost V 0 bases and J 13 bases; bases outside gene matches: 14. CDR1 is SGDLS, CDR2 YYNGEE, per germline. Full variable domain (remainder filled in from reference TRBV9 and TRBJ2-1): DSGVTQTPKHLITATGQRVTLRCSPRSGDLSVYWYQQSLDQGLQFLIQYYNGEERAKGNILERFSAQQFPDLHSELNLSSLELGDSALYFCASSVGLAGAANLEQFFGPGTRLTVL.